The 7 T cell receptor beta chains reported below all come from one sample, sequenced in a study of human T cells and chemical hapten exposure. Time point reported: patch test 1, 2 weeks after DPC sensitization. Regarding treatment: therapeutic diphenylcyclopropenone sensitization with weekly scalp DPC. Each CDR3 protein gets one entry after TCRdb re-called the RACE reads with MiXCR. The sample contains 150,000 to 200,000 distinct CDR3 sequences, approximately 20% of which appear only once. This specimen was whole blood, taken in connection with sensitization to the hapten diphenylcyclopropenone (DPC). These TCRs come from a woman between 45 and 60 years old with alopecia areata. Some clones in this sample may be carry-over from other donors' samples.

This clonotype was seen more than once but under ten times. The CDR3 nucleotides are TGTGCCAGCAGTGAATCGTACTCTGGGGCCAACGTCCTGACTTTC. Encoded protein: CASSESYSGANVLTF. This sequence joins TRBV6-1 and TRBJ2-6; D is unclear. The V end was cut by 2 bases, the J end by 0 bases, with 5 bases between. The CDR3 consists of 15 residues. Germline V CDR1 and CDR2: MNHNS, SASEGT.

V and J are TRBV29-1 and TRBJ2-1; 7 bases align to TRBD2. Per the germline V gene, CDR1 is SQVTM and CDR2 is ANQGSEA. This CDR3 region has 12 residues. Trimming cost V 0 bases and J 13 bases; bases outside gene matches: 6. CDR3 sequence (DNA): TGCAGCGTTGAAGATCCCGGGGGGAACCAGTTCTTC. Its translation: CSVEDPGGNQFF.

This clonotype was recorded a few times. The chain is built from TRBV20-1 and TRBJ2-3; D remains ambiguous. Trimming removed 5 bases from V and 2 bases from J, with 17 bases in between. The CDR3 has 15 amino acids. Germline V gives CDR1 DFQATT, CDR2 SNEGSKA (reference sequence). CDR3 DNA sequence: TGCAGTGCTGGATTGCAATCTACTACCACAGATACGCAGTATTTT. It is translated as CSAGLQSTTTDTQYF.

Only a few counts were recorded for this clonotype. V usage is TRBV29-1 and J usage is TRBJ2-2; tentatively, D is TRBD2 (6 bases). Germline V gives CDR1 SQVTM, CDR2 ANQGSEA. This CDR3 has 13 residues. V lost 5 bases and J 6 bases, leaving 13 bases between the germline ends. The DNA for the CDR3 is TGCAGCGTTATTATGGGGGGAGCCGGGGAGCTGTTTTTT. Its translation is CSVIMGGAGELFF.

This clonotype was counted a few times. V is TRBV3-1 and J is TRBJ2-1; possible D gene TRBD2, 5 bases. The CDR3 loop spans 16 amino acids. V dropped 1 base and J dropped 2 bases, with 12 bases sitting between them. Germline V gives CDR1 LGHDT, CDR2 YNNKEL (reference sequence). CDR3 coding DNA: TGTGCCAGCAGCCAAGCCCTAGCAACCACCTACAATGAGCAGTTCTTC. Its translation: CASSQALATTYNEQFF.

J is TRBJ2-1 and V is TRBV11-3; 7 positions match TRBD2. The CDR3 is made up of 15 amino acids. Looked up from germline, CDR1 is SGHNT and CDR2 is YENEEA. The junction had 4 bases not matched to a gene; V was cut back by 0 bases and J by 5 bases. This CDR3 is CASSLDGRSHNEQFF. The DNA of the CDR3 is TGTGCCAGCAGCTTAGACGGGAGGTCCCACAATGAGCAGTTCTTC.

The rearrangement uses TRBV2 and TRBJ2-3; TRBD1 matches 10 bases. This CDR3 has 14 residues. J lost 1 base, V lost 7 bases, and 2 bases had no gene match. Germline V gives CDR1 SNHLY, CDR2 FYNNEI. This CDR3 is CASTDRGRTDTQYF. CDR3 in DNA: TGTGCCAGCACTGACAGGGGGCGCACAGATACGCAGTATTTT.